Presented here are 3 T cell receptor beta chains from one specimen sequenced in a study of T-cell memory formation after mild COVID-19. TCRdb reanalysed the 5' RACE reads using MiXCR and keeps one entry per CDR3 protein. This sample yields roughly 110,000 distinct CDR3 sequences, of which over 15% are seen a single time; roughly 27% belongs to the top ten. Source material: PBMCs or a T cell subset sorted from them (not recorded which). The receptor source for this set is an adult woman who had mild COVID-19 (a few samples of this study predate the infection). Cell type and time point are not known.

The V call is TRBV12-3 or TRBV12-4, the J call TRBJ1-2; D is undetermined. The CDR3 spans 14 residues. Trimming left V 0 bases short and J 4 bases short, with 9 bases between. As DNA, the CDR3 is TGTGCCAGCAGTTTAGCGCGGGATGTCTATGGCTACACCTTC. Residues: CASSLARDVYGYTF.

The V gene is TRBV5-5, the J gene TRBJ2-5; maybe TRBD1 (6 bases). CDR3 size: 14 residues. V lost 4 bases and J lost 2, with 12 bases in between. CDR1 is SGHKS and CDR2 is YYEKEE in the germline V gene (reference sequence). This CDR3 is CASSHQGWQETQYF. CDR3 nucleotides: TGTGCCAGCAGCCATCAGGGGTGGCAAGAGACCCAGTACTTC. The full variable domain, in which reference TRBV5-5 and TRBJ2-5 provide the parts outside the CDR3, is DAGVTQSPTHLIKTRGQQVTLRCSPISGHKSVSWYQQVLGQGPQFIFQYYEKEERGRGNFPDRFSARQFPNYSSELNVNALLLGDSALYLCASSHQGWQETQYFGPGTRLLVL.

CDR3 sequence: CASSLKGGGNTDTQYF. For the CDR3, the DNA is TGTGCCAGCAGCCTAAAAGGCGGGGGGAACACAGATACGCAGTATTTT. The chain recombines TRBV9 with TRBJ2-3; 8 positions match TRBD2. CDR1 and CDR2 (germline): SGDLS, YYNGEE. The J segment lost 2 bases and the V segment lost 4 bases, leaving 9 bases of the junction unmatched. This CDR3 has 16 residues.